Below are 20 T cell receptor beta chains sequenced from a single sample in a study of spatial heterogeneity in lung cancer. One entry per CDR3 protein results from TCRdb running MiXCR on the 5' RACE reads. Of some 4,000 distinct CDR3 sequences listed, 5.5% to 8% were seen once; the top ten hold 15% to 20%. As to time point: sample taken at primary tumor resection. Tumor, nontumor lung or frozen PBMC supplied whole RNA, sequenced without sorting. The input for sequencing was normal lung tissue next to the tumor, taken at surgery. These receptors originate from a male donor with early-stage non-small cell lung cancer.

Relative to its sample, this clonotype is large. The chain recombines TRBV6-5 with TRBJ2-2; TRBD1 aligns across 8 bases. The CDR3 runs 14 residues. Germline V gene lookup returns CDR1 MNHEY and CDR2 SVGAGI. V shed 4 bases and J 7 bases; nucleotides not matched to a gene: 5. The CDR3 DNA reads TGTGCCAGCAGTTGGACAGGGCCGGGCGGGGAGCTGTTTTTT. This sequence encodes CASSWTGPGGELFF.

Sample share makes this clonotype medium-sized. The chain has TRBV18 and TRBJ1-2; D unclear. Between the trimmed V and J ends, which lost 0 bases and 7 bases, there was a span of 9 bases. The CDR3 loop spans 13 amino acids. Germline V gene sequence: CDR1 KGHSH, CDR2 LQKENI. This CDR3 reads CASSPPSVGGYTF. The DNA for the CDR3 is TGTGCCAGCTCACCACCATCGGTTGGTGGCTACACCTTC.

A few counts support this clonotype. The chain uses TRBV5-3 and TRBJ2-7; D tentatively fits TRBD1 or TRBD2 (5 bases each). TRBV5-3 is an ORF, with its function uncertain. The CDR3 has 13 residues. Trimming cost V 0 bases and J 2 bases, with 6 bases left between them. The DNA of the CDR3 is TGTGCCAGAAGCTTGGCGGGACCCTACGAGCAGTACTTC. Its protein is CARSLAGPYEQYF.

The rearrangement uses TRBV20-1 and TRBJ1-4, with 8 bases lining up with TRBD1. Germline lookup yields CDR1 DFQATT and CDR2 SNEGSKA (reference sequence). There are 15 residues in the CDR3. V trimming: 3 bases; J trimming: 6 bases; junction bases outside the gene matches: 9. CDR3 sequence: CSARIPGQAHEKLFF. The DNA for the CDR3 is TGCAGTGCTAGGATCCCGGGACAGGCTCATGAAAAACTGTTTTTT.

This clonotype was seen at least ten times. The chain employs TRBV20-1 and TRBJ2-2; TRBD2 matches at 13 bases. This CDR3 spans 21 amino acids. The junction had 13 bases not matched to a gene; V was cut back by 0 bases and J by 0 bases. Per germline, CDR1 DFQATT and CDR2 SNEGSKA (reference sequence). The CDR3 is CSARDRRLAGGLTPNTGELFF. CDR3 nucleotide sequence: TGCAGTGCTAGAGATCGGCGACTAGCGGGAGGCCTAACACCGAACACCGGGGAGCTGTTTTTT.

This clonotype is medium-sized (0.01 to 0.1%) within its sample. CDR3 amino acids: CASSTQTSSSYNEQFF. The CDR3 DNA sequence: TGTGCCAGCAGCACACAGACAAGTAGCTCCTACAATGAGCAGTTCTTC. This chain connects TRBV5-4 to TRBJ2-1; D gene unclear. The germline CDR1 and CDR2 sequences are SGHNT and YYREEE (reference sequence). Trimming stripped 4 bases from V and 0 bases from J, with 14 bases between. CDR3 length: 16 residues.

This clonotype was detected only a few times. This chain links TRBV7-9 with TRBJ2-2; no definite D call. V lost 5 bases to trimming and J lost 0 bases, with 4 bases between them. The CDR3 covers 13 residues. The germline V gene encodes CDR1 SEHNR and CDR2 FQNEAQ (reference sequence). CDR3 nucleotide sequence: TGTGCCAGCAGCCCGACGAACACCGGGGAGCTGTTTTTT. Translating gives CASSPTNTGELFF.

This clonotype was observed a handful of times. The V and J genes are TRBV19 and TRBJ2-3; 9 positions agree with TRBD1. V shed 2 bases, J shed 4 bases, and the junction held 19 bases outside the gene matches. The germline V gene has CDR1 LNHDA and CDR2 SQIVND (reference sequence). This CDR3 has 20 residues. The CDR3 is CASSITERTGVDLVADTQYF. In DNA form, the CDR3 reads TGTGCCAGTAGTATAACGGAGAGGACAGGGGTCGATTTAGTTGCAGATACGCAGTATTTT.

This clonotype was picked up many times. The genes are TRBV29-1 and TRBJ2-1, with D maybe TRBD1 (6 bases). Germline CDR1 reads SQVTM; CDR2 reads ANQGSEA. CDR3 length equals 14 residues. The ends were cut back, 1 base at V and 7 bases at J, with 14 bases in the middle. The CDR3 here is CSVEVIQGRNEQFF. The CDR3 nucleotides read TGCAGCGTTGAAGTAATCCAGGGGCGGAATGAGCAGTTCTTC.

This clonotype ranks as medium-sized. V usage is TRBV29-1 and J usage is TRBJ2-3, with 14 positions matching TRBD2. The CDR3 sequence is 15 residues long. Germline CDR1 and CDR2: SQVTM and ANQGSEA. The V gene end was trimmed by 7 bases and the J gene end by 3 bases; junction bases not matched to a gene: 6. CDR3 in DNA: TGCAGCGCTGGGACTAGCGGGAGTAGTACAGATACGCAGTATTTT. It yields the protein CSAGTSGSSTDTQYF.

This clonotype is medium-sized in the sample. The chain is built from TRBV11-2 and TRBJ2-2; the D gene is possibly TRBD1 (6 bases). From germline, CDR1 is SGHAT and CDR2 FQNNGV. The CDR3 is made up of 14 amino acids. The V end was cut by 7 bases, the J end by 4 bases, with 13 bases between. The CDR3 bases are TGTGCCAGCAATATAAGGGGGACCACCGGGGAGCTGTTTTTT. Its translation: CASNIRGTTGELFF.

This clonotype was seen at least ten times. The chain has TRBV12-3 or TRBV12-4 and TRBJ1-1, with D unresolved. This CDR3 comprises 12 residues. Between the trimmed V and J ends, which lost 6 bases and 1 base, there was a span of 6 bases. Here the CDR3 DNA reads TGTGCCAGCAGACCACAGAACACTGAAGCTTTCTTT. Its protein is CASRPQNTEAFF.

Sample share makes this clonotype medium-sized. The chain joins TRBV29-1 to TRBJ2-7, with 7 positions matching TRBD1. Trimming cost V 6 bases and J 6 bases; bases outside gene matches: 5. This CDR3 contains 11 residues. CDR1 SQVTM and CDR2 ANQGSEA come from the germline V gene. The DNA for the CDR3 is TGCAGCGTGGGGACAGTCTCCGAGCAGTACGTC. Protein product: CSVGTVSEQYV.

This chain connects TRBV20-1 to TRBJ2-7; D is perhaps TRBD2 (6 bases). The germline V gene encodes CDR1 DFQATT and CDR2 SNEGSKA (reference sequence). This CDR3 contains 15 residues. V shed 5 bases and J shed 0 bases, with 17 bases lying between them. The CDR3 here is CSAAMLAAGSYEQYF. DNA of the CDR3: TGCAGTGCTGCTATGTTAGCGGCGGGCTCCTACGAGCAGTACTTC.

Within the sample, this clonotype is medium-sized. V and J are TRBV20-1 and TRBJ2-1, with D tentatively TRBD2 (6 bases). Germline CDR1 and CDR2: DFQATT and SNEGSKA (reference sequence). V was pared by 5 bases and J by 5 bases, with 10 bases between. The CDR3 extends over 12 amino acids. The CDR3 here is CSASRENNEQFF. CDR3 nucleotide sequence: TGCAGTGCTTCCCGGGAGAACAATGAGCAGTTCTTC.

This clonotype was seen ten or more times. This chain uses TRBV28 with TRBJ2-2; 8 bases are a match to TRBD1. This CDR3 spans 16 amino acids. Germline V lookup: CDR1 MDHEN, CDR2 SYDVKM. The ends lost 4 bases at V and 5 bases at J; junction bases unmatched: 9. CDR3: CASSSFDRGCTGELFF. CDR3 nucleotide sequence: TGTGCCAGCAGTTCCTTCGACAGGGGATGTACCGGGGAGCTGTTTTTT.

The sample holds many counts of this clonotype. Here the CDR3 reads CASSRARTGGFGYTF. As DNA, the CDR3 is TGTGCCAGCAGCCGAGCCCGGACAGGGGGCTTTGGCTACACCTTC. This chain links TRBV7-2 with TRBJ1-2, with TRBD1 matching over 11 bases. J gave up 7 bases and V 5 bases, and 9 bases lay outside the gene matches. CDR1 and CDR2 from the germline V gene are SGHTA and FQGNSA. This CDR3 has 15 residues. Complete variable domain (other parts from reference TRBV7-2 and TRBJ1-2): GAGVSQSPSNKVTEKGKDVELRCDPISGHTALYWYRQSLGQGLEFLIYFQGNSAPDKSGLPSDRFSAERTGGSVSTLTIQRTQQEDSAVYLCASSRARTGGFGYTFGSGTRLTVV.

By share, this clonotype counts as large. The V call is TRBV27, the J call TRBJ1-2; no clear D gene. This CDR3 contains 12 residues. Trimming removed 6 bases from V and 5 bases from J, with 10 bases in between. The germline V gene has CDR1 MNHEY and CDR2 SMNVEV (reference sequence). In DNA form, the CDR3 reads TGTGCCAGCAGCCGAGAAGGGTATGGCTACACCTTC. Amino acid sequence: CASSREGYGYTF.

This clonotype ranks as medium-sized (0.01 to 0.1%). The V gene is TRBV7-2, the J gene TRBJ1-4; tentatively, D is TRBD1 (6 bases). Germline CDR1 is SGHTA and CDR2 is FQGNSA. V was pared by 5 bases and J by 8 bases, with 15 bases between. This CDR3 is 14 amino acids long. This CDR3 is CASSPIQGKEKLFF. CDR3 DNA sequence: TGTGCCAGCAGCCCAATACAGGGAAAAGAAAAACTGTTTTTT.

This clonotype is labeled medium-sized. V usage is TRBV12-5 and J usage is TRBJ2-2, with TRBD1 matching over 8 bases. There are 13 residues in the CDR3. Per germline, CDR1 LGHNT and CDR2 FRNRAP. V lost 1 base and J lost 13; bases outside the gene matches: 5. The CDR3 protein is CASGLAGGARLFF. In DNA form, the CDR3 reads TGTGCTAGTGGTTTGGCAGGGGGCGCAAGGCTGTTTTTT.